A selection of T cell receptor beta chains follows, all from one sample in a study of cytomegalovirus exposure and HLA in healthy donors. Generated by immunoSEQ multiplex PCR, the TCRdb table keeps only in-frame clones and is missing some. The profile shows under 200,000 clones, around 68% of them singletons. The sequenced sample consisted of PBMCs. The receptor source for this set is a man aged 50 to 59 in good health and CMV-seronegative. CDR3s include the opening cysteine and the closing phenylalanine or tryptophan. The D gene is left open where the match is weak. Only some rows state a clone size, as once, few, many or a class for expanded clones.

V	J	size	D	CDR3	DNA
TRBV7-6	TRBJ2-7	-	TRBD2	CASSSPSGGAYEQYF	TGTGCCAGCAGCTCCCCGAGCGGGGGGGCCTACGAGCAGTACTTC
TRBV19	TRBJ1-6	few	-	CATSEGTSTLSYNSPLHF	TGTGCCACCTCGGAGGGGACGTCAACTCTCTCCTATAATTCACCCCTCCACTTT
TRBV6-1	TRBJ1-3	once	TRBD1	CASSFGTDSGNTIYF	TGTGCCAGCAGCTTCGGGACAGACTCTGGAAACACCATATATTTT
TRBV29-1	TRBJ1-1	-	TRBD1	CSVSPGTGPNTEAFF	TGCAGCGTTTCTCCCGGGACAGGGCCGAACACTGAAGCTTTCTTT
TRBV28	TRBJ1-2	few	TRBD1	CASRWTGFGYTF	TGTGCCAGCAGGTGGACAGGGTTCGGCTACACCTTC
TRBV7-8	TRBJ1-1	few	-	CASSLVQGNTEAFF	TGTGCCAGCAGCTTAGTACAGGGGAACACTGAAGCTTTCTTT
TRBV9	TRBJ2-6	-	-	CASSPPWGTIGRGANVLTF	TGTGCCAGCAGCCCCCCCTGGGGGACAATCGGACGGGGGGCCAACGTCCTGACTTTC
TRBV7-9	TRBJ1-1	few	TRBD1	CASSRGQANTEAFF	TGTGCCAGCAGCAGGGGACAGGCTAACACTGAAGCTTTCTTT
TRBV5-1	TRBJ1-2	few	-	CASSLGEASYGYTF	TGCGCCAGCAGCTTGGGAGAGGCAAGCTATGGCTACACCTTC
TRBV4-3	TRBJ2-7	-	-	CASSQEAGRWSEQYF	TGCGCCAGCAGCCAAGAGGCGGGACGGTGGAGCGAGCAGTACTTC
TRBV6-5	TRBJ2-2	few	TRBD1	CASSRDRLLTGELFF	TGTGCCAGCAGCCGGGACAGACTCCTCACCGGGGAGCTGTTTTTT
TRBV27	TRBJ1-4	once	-	CASSPDTSPRLNEKLFF	TGTGCCAGCAGCCCTGACACCTCGCCCCGCCTTAATGAAAAACTGTTTTTT
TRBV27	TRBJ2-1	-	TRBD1	CASSAPTGTGDYNEQFF	TGTGCCAGCAGCGCACCCACCGGGACAGGGGATTACAATGAGCAGTTCTTC
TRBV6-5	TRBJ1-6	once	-	CASNPGQLNNSPLHF	TGTGCCAGCAATCCGGGACAACTAAATAATTCGCCCCTCCACTTT
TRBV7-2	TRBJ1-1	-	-	CASSLGGGAWNTEAFF	TGTGCCAGCAGCTTGGGCGGGGGGGCATGGAACACTGAAGCTTTCTTT
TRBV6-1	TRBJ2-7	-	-	CASSEGWAGLRNEQYF	TGTGCCAGCAGTGAAGGGTGGGCAGGGCTTAGGAACGAGCAGTACTTC
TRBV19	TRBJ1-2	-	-	CASSTTPGRGGGYTF	TGTGCCAGTAGTACTACGCCGGGACGGGGGGGTGGCTACACCTTC
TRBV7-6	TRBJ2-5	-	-	CASSLEQRQETQYF	TGTGCCAGCAGCTTAGAGCAGCGTCAAGAGACCCAGTACTTC
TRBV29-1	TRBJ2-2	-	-	CSASWGQRGELFF	TGCAGCGCAAGTTGGGGGCAGCGCGGGGAGCTGTTTTTT
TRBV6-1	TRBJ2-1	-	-	CATRRAGTSYNEQFF	TGTGCCACCCGGAGGGCGGGGACCTCCTACAATGAGCAGTTCTTC
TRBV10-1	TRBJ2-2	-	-	CASAGALDTGELFF	TGCGCCAGCGCAGGGGCGCTGGACACCGGGGAGCTGTTTTTT
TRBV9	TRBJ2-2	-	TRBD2	CASSVSRGGRTGELFF	TGTGCCAGTAGCGTTAGTCGGGGGGGAAGGACCGGGGAGCTGTTTTTT
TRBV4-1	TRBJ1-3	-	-	CASSQAAGSSGNTIYF	TGCGCCAGCAGCCAAGCAGCGGGGTCCTCTGGAAACACCATATATTTT
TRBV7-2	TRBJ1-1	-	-	CASSLSGQGTEAFF	TGTGCCAGCAGCTTATCTGGGCAGGGCACTGAAGCTTTCTTT